This T cell receptor beta chain emerged from a study of CD8 T cells in Susac syndrome. About the research overall: Each patient with Susac syndrome, at the time of blood draw, was therapy-naive, on corticosteroids, or on intravenous immunoglobulin alone.

Patients with Susac syndrome met diagnostic criteria that were recently defined for definite or probable disease. V was pared by 4 bases and J by 5 bases, with 15 bases between. This CDR3 region has 14 residues. An amount of RNA that ranged from roughly 0.45 to 1 ug was reverse transcribed with random hexamers. TCR beta CDR3 was amplified by immunoSEQ multiplex PCR. This amplification extended across 54 Vbeta and 13 Jbeta segments. Each CDR3 protein gets one entry after TCRdb re-called the immunoSEQ multiplex PCR reads with MiXCR. The profile shows more than 70,000 distinct CDR3 sequences, approximately 94% of them singletons.

The sample comprised CD8+ T cells from PBMCs. The chain is built from TRBV12-3 or TRBV12-4 and TRBJ2-7; D tentatively reads TRBD1 or TRBD2 (6 bases each). The origin of this receptor is a human donor with Susac syndrome. The CDR3 spells CASSWVGGPNEQYF. DNA for the CDR3: TGTGCCAGCAGTTGGGTAGGGGGGCCTAACGAGCAGTACTTC.